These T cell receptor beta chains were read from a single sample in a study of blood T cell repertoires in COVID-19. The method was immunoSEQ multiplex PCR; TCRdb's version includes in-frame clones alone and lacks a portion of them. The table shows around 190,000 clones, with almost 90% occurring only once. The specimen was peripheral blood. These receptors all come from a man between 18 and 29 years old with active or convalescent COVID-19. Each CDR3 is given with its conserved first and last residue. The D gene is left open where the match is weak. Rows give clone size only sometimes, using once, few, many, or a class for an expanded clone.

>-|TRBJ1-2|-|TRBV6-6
TGTGCCAGCAGAGTAACAGGGATCTATGGCTACACCTTC
CASRVTGIYGYTF
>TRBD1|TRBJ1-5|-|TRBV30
TGTGCCTGGAGTGCCGCGGGACAGGGGCGAGGACAGCCCCAGCATTTT
CAWSAAGQGRGQPQHF
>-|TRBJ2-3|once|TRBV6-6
TGTGCCAGCAGATCGACAGGCCGCACAGATACGCAGTATTTT
CASRSTGRTDTQYF
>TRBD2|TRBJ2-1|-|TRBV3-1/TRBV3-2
TGTGCCAGCAGCGAACGGACTAGCGGGAGAGTAAATGAGCAGTTCTTC
CASSERTSGRVNEQFF
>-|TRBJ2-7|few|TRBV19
TGTGCCAGTAGTTCCCAGGGCTTCAGCTACGAGCAGTACTTC
CASSSQGFSYEQYF
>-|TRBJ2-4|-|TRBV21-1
TGTGCCAGCAGCAAGTCGGGACAGAAGCACAAAAACATTCAGTACTTC
CASSKSGQKHKNIQYF
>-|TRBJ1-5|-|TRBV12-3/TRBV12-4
TGTGCCAGCACCCTCGGGGGGCAGCGGCCCCAGCATTTT
CASTLGGQRPQHF
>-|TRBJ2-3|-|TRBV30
TGTGCCTGGAGTGAGGGGGGGGCGGATACGCAGTATTTT
CAWSEGGADTQYF
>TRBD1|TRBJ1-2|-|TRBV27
TGTGCCAGCAGTCCACCAGGGGGGAACTATGGCTACACCTTC
CASSPPGGNYGYTF
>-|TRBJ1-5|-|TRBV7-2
TGTGCCAGCAGCTTAGGGGGCACTTACTTGGGTCAGCCCCAGCATTTT
CASSLGGTYLGQPQHF
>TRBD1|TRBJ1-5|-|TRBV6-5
TGTGCCAGCAGTTACGAGGGGGCCCGCAATCAGCCCCAGCATTTT
CASSYEGARNQPQHF
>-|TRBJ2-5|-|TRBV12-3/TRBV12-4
TGTGCCAGCAGTTTCTTAGAGACCCAGTACTTC
CASSFLETQYF
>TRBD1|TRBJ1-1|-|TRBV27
TGTGCCAGCAGCCCCGGACAGGGGTTATCTGAAGCTTTCTTT
CASSPGQGLSEAFF
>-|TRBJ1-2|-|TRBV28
TGTGCCAGCAGTCGCGACAGGTCGGTGGATGGCTACACCTTC
CASSRDRSVDGYTF
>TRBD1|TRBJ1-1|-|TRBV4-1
TGCGCCAGCAGCCAAGTTAGTTTCGGACAGGGGAACACTGAAGCTTTCTTT
CASSQVSFGQGNTEAFF
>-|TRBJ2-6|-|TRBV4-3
TGCGCCAGCAGCCATGAGGGGGCTGGGGCCAACGTCCTGACTTTC
CASSHEGAGANVLTF
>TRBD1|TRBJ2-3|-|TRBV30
TGTGCCTGGAGTGTACCGGGGACAGGGCGGTATTTT
CAWSVPGTGRYF
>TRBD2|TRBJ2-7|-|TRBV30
TGTGCCTGGAGTAGAGGGACTAGCGGTCCCTGGATGGGGGAGCAGTACTTC
CAWSRGTSGPWMGEQYF
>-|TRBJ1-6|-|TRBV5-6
TGTGCCAGCAGCTTGGAAACGGACAGTTACTATAATTCACCCCTCCACTTT
CASSLETDSYYNSPLHF
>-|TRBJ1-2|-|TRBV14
TGTGCCAGCAGCCAAGGAACAGGGTCGCGGTATGGCTACACCTTC
CASSQGTGSRYGYTF
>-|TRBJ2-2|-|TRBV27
TGTGCCAGCAGTTTATCACTAGCCTCCGGGGAGCTGTTTTTT
CASSLSLASGELFF
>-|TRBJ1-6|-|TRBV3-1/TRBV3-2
TGTGCCAGCAGCCAAGTAGCAGGGGATTCACCCCTCCACTTT
CASSQVAGDSPLHF
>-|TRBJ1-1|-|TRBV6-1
TGTGCCAGCAGTGAAGGATCCGGGTTCTGGAACACTGAAGCTTTCTTT
CASSEGSGFWNTEAFF
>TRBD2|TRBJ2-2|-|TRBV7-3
TGTGCCAGCAGCTACGGGGCTAGCGGGACCGGGGAGCTGTTTTTT
CASSYGASGTGELFF
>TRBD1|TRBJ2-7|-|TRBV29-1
TGCAGCGTTGCGTACAGGGGGGTCTCCTACGAGCAGTACTTC
CSVAYRGVSYEQYF
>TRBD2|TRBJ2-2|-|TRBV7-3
TGTGCCAGCAGCTTAAACGGGGGGAGCCACACCGGGGAGCTGTTTTTT
CASSLNGGSHTGELFF
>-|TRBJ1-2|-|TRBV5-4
TGTGCCAGCAGCTCTCTTCTTGGAGTGGATGGCTACACCTTC
CASSSLLGVDGYTF
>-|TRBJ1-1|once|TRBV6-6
TGTGCCAGCACTATATCGGGGGGGGACACTGAAGCTTTCTTT
CASTISGGDTEAFF
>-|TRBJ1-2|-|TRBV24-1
TGTGCCACCAGTGACTCGAACGGAGGCGGCTACACCTTC
CATSDSNGGGYTF
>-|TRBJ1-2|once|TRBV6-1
TGTGCCAGCAGTGAGTACAAAGATGGCTACACCTTC
CASSEYKDGYTF
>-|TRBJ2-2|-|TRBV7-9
TGTGCCAGCAGCTTCTTTCTAGCAAGCGGGGAGCTGTTTTTT
CASSFFLASGELFF
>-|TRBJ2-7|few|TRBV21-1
TGTGCCAGCAGCTCGCCGGGACAGGGCTCTTCTGTTGGAACTAGCGGGGCTACCTACGAGCAGTACTTC
CASSSPGQGSSVGTSGATYEQYF
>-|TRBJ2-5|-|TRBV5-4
TGTGCCAGCACCACGGGCGGGAAGGGCCAAGAGACCCAGTACTTC
CASTTGGKGQETQYF
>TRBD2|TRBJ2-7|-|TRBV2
TGTGCCAGCAGGATATCGGGGGGCGAGCAGTACTTC
CASRISGGEQYF
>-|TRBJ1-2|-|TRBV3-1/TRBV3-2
TGTGCCAGCAGTCAGGGACATGGTAACTATGGCTACACCTTC
CASSQGHGNYGYTF
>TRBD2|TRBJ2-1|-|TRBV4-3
TGCGCCAGCAGCCAGGTATCGGGACTAGCGGGGCGGGAGCAGTTCTTC
CASSQVSGLAGREQFF
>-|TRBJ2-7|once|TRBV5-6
TGTGCCAGCAGCTTGAGTTTCAGTACCTACGAGCAGTACTTC
CASSLSFSTYEQYF
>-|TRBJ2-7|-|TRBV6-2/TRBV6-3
TGTGCCAGCAGTTACCCACCCCGACAGTTCTACGAGCAGTACTTC
CASSYPPRQFYEQYF
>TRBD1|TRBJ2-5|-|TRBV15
TGTGCCACCAGCAAAGGACAGGAGCAAGAGACCCAGTACTTC
CATSKGQEQETQYF
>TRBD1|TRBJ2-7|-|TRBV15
TGTGCCACCAGTCCAAGAACCGGACAGGTCTCCTACGAGCAGTACTTC
CATSPRTGQVSYEQYF
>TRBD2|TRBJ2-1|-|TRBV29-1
TGCAGCGCTGGGACTAGCGGCAATGAGCAGTTCTTC
CSAGTSGNEQFF
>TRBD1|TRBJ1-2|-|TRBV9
TGTGCCAGCAGCGTATCTGGACAGGGCGAAGAGGGCTACACCTTC
CASSVSGQGEEGYTF
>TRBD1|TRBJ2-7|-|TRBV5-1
TGCGCCAGCAGCTTGGATCCAACGACAGGGGTGAACGAGCAGTACTTC
CASSLDPTTGVNEQYF
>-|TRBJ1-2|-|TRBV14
TGTGCCAGCAGCCTAGCAGGGGTTCCGAGGGGCTACACCTTC
CASSLAGVPRGYTF
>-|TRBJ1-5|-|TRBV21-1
TGTGCCAGCAGCAAAGAGGGCCCCCAGCGGAGGTCCAATCAGCCCCAGCATTTT
CASSKEGPQRRSNQPQHF
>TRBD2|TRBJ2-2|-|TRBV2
TGTGCCAGCAGCCGGCGGGGGGGTAACACCGGGGAGCTGTTTTTT
CASSRRGGNTGELFF
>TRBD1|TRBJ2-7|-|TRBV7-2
TGTGCCAGCAGCCCCCGGGACAGGGCCCACGAGCAGTACTTC
CASSPRDRAHEQYF
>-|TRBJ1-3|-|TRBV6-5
TGTGCCAGCATTTTTGGGGGGAGGTCTGGAAACACCATATATTTT
CASIFGGRSGNTIYF